The 24 T cell receptor beta chains below were found in one sample sequenced in a study of shared clonotypes between healthy human individuals. Clones were sequenced by immunoSEQ multiplex PCR, and TCRdb holds only the in-frame ones, with some missing. The sample carries about 1.4 million clones, 95% to 97% recorded once. The sample comprised naive CD4+ T cells sorted from blood. Subset meaning: CD45RA+ positively selected. The receptors originated from a man aged 30-40 years in good health.

V gene TRBV27 combines with J gene TRBJ1-5; D may be TRBD1 (6 bases). This CDR3 has 18 residues. CDR1 is MNHEY and CDR2 is SMNVEV in the germline V gene (reference sequence). The V end was cut by 5 bases, the J end by 7 bases, with 27 bases between. CDR3 residues: CASSPTPGGRVLRQPQHF. The CDR3 coding sequence is TGTGCCAGCAGTCCGACCCCGGGGGGCCGAGTCTTGAGGCAGCCCCAGCATTTT.

The chain couples TRBV6-1 to TRBJ2-5; 14 nucleotides match TRBD2. Germline V gene data show CDR1 as MNHNS and CDR2 as SASEGT. This CDR3 contains 17 residues. With 2 bases clipped from V and 6 bases from J, the junction kept 8 bases outside the gene matches. The CDR3 bases are TGTGCCAGCAGTGAATCAGGGACTAGCGGGAGCGGGAAGACCCAGTACTTC. Translated, it gives CASSESGTSGSGKTQYF.

The V and J genes are TRBV5-1 and TRBJ2-7; D uncertain. Germline assignment: CDR1 SGHRS and CDR2 YFSETQ. V gave up 5 bases and J gave up 0 bases, with 18 bases separating them. There are 16 residues in the CDR3. The CDR3 DNA reads as TGCGCCAGCAGTCCCCAGTTGGCGGTGGTCTCCTACGAGCAGTACTTC. Its translation: CASSPQLAVVSYEQYF.

The chain is built from TRBV10-3 and TRBJ2-7; unclear D gene. Trimming removed 6 bases from V and 4 bases from J, with 22 bases in between. Germline V gene data show CDR1 as ENHRY and CDR2 as SYGVKD. This CDR3 contains 16 residues. For the CDR3, the DNA is TGTGCCATCAGGGCCCCGAGTCCGAACCGGAATTACGAGCAGTACTTC. It encodes CAIRAPSPNRNYEQYF.

CDR3 loop: CASSPGIMNTEAFF. In DNA, the CDR3 is TGTGCCAGCTCACCGGGTATAATGAACACTGAAGCTTTCTTT. The chain couples TRBV18 to TRBJ1-1; D not certain. The CDR3 covers 14 residues. In germline, CDR1 is KGHSH, CDR2 LQKENI. The V end lost 3 bases, the J end lost 0 bases, and 8 bases lay between the germline ends.

Note on this clone: Other DNA sequences in this sample translate to the same CDR3. The chain couples TRBV5-1 to TRBJ2-1; D may be TRBD2 (5 bases). The germline V gene encodes CDR1 SGHRS and CDR2 YFSETQ. The length of the CDR3 is 15 residues. V dropped 4 bases and J dropped 1 base, with 12 bases sitting between them. The chain's CDR3 is CASSPGLGSYNEQFF. DNA for the CDR3: TGCGCCAGCAGCCCGGGGTTAGGGTCCTACAATGAGCAGTTCTTC.

The genes are TRBV19 and TRBJ1-5; tentatively, D is TRBD1 (6 bases). The germline V and J ends were trimmed by 5 bases and 4 bases, with 18 bases remaining between them. CDR1 is LNHDA and CDR2 is SQIVND in the germline V gene (reference sequence). CDR3 length equals 16 residues. The CDR3 region has the DNA TGTGCCAGTAGTCCGACCAGACAGGTTTGGAATCAGCCCCAGCATTTT. Residues: CASSPTRQVWNQPQHF.

This rearrangement joins TRBV19 to TRBJ1-1; a possible D gene is TRBD1 (5 bases). Germline assignment: CDR1 LNHDA and CDR2 SQIVND (reference sequence). The V end was cut by 5 bases, the J end by 1 base, with 11 bases between. The CDR3 has 14 residues. The CDR3 loop is CASSPTVGNTEAFF. The CDR3 bases are TGTGCCAGTAGTCCGACAGTAGGGAACACTGAAGCTTTCTTT.

This chain joins TRBV19 and TRBJ2-2; TRBD1 matches at 7 bases. The junction had 4 bases not matched to a gene; V was cut back by 3 bases and J by 0 bases. The CDR3 extends over 16 amino acids. Germline lookup yields CDR1 LNHDA and CDR2 SQIVND (reference sequence). This CDR3 is CASSILGQTNTGELFF. The CDR3 coding sequence is TGTGCCAGTAGTATTTTGGGACAGACGAACACCGGGGAGCTGTTTTTT.

The J gene is TRBJ2-2, the V gene TRBV13; no firm D call. V lost 5 bases and J 5 bases, leaving 12 bases between the germline ends. The CDR3 runs 14 residues. Germline V lookup: CDR1 PRHDT, CDR2 FYEKMQ (reference sequence). The CDR3 protein is CASSPNRVTGELFF. Here the CDR3 DNA reads TGTGCCAGCAGCCCCAACCGGGTAACCGGGGAGCTGTTTTTT. Full variable domain (remainder filled in from reference TRBV13 and TRBJ2-2): AAGVIQSPRHLIKEKRETATLKCYPIPRHDTVYWYQQGPGQDPQFLISFYEKMQSDKGSIPDRFSAQQFSDYHSELNMSSLELGDSALYFCASSPNRVTGELFFGEGSRLTVL.

On this clone: This sample includes further DNA sequences coding for the same CDR3. The chain uses TRBV9 and TRBJ2-2, with no clear D. The V gene's germline CDR1 is SGDLS and CDR2 YYNGEE. Trimming stripped 0 bases from V and 7 bases from J, with 4 bases between. The CDR3 has 12 residues. The CDR3 DNA follows: TGTGCCAGCAGCGTAGAAGTCGGGGAGCTGTTTTTT. Its translation is CASSVEVGELFF.

This clone was observed a handful of times. This rearrangement joins TRBV28 to TRBJ2-7; perhaps TRBD1 as D (6 bases). Germline assignment: CDR1 MDHEN and CDR2 SYDVKM. This CDR3 region has 12 residues. The V end was cut by 6 bases, the J end by 2 bases, with 8 bases between. The CDR3 bases are TGTGCCAGCAGACAGGGAACCTACGAGCAGTACTTC. Amino acid sequence: CASRQGTYEQYF.

This sequence joins TRBV19 and TRBJ1-2; D possibly corresponds to TRBD1 (6 bases). The germline CDR1 and CDR2 sequences are LNHDA and SQIVND (reference sequence). The CDR3 runs 15 residues. V gave up 1 base and J gave up 3 bases, with 12 bases separating them. The CDR3 DNA reads TGTGCCAGTAGTATAGTGACCGGGGGCTACTATGGCTACACCTTC. Its protein is CASSIVTGGYYGYTF.

The rearrangement uses TRBV11-3 and TRBJ2-5, with 7 bases aligning to TRBD1. The CDR3 length is 13 residues. CDR1 and CDR2 (germline): SGHNT, YENEEA. Trimming removed 5 bases from V and 3 bases from J; junction bases left unmatched: 3. The CDR3 bases are TGTGCCAGCAGCCGTACAGGGGAAGAGACCCAGTACTTC. This sequence encodes CASSRTGEETQYF. Full variable domain (rest looked up from reference TRBV11-3 and TRBJ2-5): EAGVVQSPRYKIIEKKQPVAFWCNPISGHNTLYWYLQNLGQGPELLIRYENEEAVDDSQLPKDRFSAERLKGVDSTLKIQPAELGDSAVYLCASSRTGEETQYFGPGTRLLVL.

The chain carries TRBV6-1 and TRBJ1-2, with 7 nucleotides matching TRBD1. V lost 3 bases, J lost 4 bases, and 2 bases stayed unmatched. In germline, CDR1 is MNHNS, CDR2 SASEGT. This CDR3 spans 13 amino acids. The CDR3 is CASSDTGAYGYTF. The CDR3 nucleotides read TGTGCCAGCAGTGATACAGGGGCCTATGGCTACACCTTC.

V is TRBV11-2 and J is TRBJ1-5; D not resolved. Germline values: CDR1 SGHAT, CDR2 FQNNGV. This CDR3 has 13 amino acids. V was cut by 4 bases and J by 2 bases, with 6 bases left in between. CDR3 nucleotide sequence: TGTGCCAGCAGCTCGCGGGGCAATCAGCCCCAGCATTTT. This translates into CASSSRGNQPQHF.

The chain recombines TRBV4-2 with TRBJ2-1; D unresolved. The length of the CDR3 is 12 residues. Trimming pared 0 bases from V and 7 bases from J, leaving 4 bases between. The germline V gene has CDR1 LGHNA and CDR2 YNFKEQ. The CDR3 DNA reads TGTGCCAGCAGCCAAGATTTGAATGAGCAGTTCTTC. As protein: CASSQDLNEQFF.

The chain employs TRBV11-3 and TRBJ2-1; D is unresolved. The CDR3 is made up of 13 amino acids. Germline V gene lookup returns CDR1 SGHNT and CDR2 YENEEA. V was clipped by 1 base and J by 10 bases, with 11 bases between them. DNA of the CDR3: TGTGCCAGCAGCTTAGGGGGTATGGGAGAGCAGTTCTTC. It translates to CASSLGGMGEQFF.

The chain employs TRBV10-3 and TRBJ2-7; 14 bases match TRBD2. The CDR3 totals 14 residues. The junction had 6 bases not matched to a gene; V was cut back by 11 bases and J by 3 bases. The V gene's germline CDR1 is ENHRY and CDR2 SYGVKD. The DNA for the CDR3 is TGTGCCTCCAGGACTAGCGGGAGGAACTACGAGCAGTACTTC. Amino acid sequence: CASRTSGRNYEQYF.

The chain links TRBV5-1 to TRBJ1-2; D is unresolved. This CDR3 region has 12 residues. Trimming shortened V by 4 bases and J by 3 bases, and 7 bases separated the two germline ends. The germline CDR1 and CDR2 sequences are SGHRS and YFSETQ. The CDR3 nucleotides read TGCGCCAGCAGCCCCATTCACTATGGCTACACCTTC. It is translated as CASSPIHYGYTF.

This sequence joins TRBV9 and TRBJ2-3; the D call may be TRBD1 or TRBD2 (5 bases each). Between the trimmed V and J ends, which lost 0 bases and 3 bases, there was a span of 8 bases. The CDR3 spans 14 residues. In germline, CDR1 is SGDLS, CDR2 YYNGEE. The DNA for the CDR3 is TGTGCCAGCAGCGTAGGGGACGCAACAGATACGCAGTATTTT. This translates into CASSVGDATDTQYF. The entire variable domain, with the rest obtained from reference TRBV9 and TRBJ2-3, is as follows: DSGVTQTPKHLITATGQRVTLRCSPRSGDLSVYWYQQSLDQGLQFLIQYYNGEERAKGNILERFSAQQFPDLHSELNLSSLELGDSALYFCASSVGDATDTQYFGPGTRLTVL.

The genes are TRBV18 and TRBJ2-1, with TRBD2 matching over 10 bases. The V and J ends lost 3 bases and 2 bases, in that order; junction bases with no gene match: 4. CDR1 is KGHSH, CDR2 LQKENI, per germline. This CDR3 spans 16 amino acids. CDR3 sequence reads: CASSPLAGAAYNEQFF. CDR3 DNA: TGTGCCAGCTCACCCCTAGCGGGAGCAGCCTACAATGAGCAGTTCTTC.

About this clone itself: This same CDR3 is encoded by further DNA sequences in the sample. The CDR3 sequence: CASSPTGNTEAFF. CDR3 DNA: TGTGCCAGCAGCCCTACGGGGAACACTGAAGCTTTCTTT. This chain connects TRBV9 to TRBJ1-1; D gene uncertain. V was trimmed by 4 bases and J by 1 base, leaving 8 bases between them. The CDR3 covers 13 residues. Per the germline V gene, CDR1 is SGDLS and CDR2 is YYNGEE.

V gene TRBV9 combines with J gene TRBJ2-7, with no clear D. The V end lost 0 bases, the J end lost 3 bases, and 10 bases lay between the germline ends. Germline loops: CDR1 SGDLS, CDR2 YYNGEE. The CDR3 totals 14 residues. Here the CDR3 reads CASSVEMGNYEQYF. The CDR3 DNA reads as TGTGCCAGCAGCGTAGAGATGGGTAACTACGAGCAGTACTTC.